The table lists the clone carrying this T cell receptor (beta chain) with a few counts. Its antigen is still unknown. The study sequenced cultured CD4+ T cell DNA using the Oncomine TCR Beta short-read assay. TCRdb itself ran the PCR reads through MiXCR, one entry per CDR3 protein. The repertoire has over 20,000 distinct CDR3 sequences, roughly 70% of them found once; the top ten carry roughly 8.7%. V was clipped by 5 bases and J by 6 bases; unmatched bases: 7. The CDR3 spans 14 residues. This specimen belongs to a study of vaccination and CD4 T cells after COVID-19. Study overall: Post-COVID samples had a sampling time that fell a median approximately 97 days after diagnosis (range 35 to 161). Stimuli were overlapping spike peptide pools of SARS-CoV-2 and three common cold coronaviruses (HCoV-NL63, HCoV-OC43, HCoV-229E). General study points: Median counts of SARS-CoV-2-reactive clonotypes increased from roughly 21 to 40; this difference was not significant.

Treatment denoted: approximately 10-day PBMC culture with coronavirus spike peptide pools or control peptides (ViraFEST assay). PCR positivity was dated March to December 2020, before US Alpha, Beta and Delta variants. The sequencing sample was made of CD4+ T cells from blood, cultured in vitro. J is TRBJ1-5 and V is TRBV12-3 or TRBV12-4; 7 positions match TRBD1. The TCR was taken from a human donor who had recovered from COVID-19. In DNA, the CDR3 is TGTGCCAGCAGTCGGGACAGTCGACGTCAGCCCCAGCATTTT. Amino acids: CASSRDSRRQPQHF.